The 23 T cell receptor beta chains reported below all come from one sample, sequenced in a study of T cell repertoires in cytomegalovirus infection. TCRdb recomputed calls from the reads with MiXCR, one row per CDR3 protein. The sample shows 200,000 or so distinct CDR3 sequences, roughly 28% of them seen only once. Sequences were obtained from PBMCs. These receptors originate from a human donor in good health (CMV status not recorded). Some clones in this sample may be carry-over from other donors' samples.

In its sample, this clonotype was seen once. This chain's CDR3 is CAISESSGEQPQHF. The DNA of the CDR3 is TGTGCCATCAGTGAGTCGAGCGGTGAACAGCCCCAGCATTTT. The chain employs TRBV10-3 and TRBJ1-5; unclear D gene. This CDR3 is built from 14 residues. Deletions cut 0 bases from V and 7 bases from J, with 10 bases between. CDR1 is ENHRY, CDR2 SYGVKD, per germline.

The J gene is TRBJ1-1, the V gene TRBV6-6; D may be TRBD1 (5 bases). The CDR3 is made up of 14 amino acids. With 2 bases removed from V and 1 base from J, the gap between germline ends came to 8 bases. CDR1 is MNHNY and CDR2 is SVGAGI in the germline V gene (reference sequence). Here the CDR3 DNA reads TGTGCCAGCAGTTACATCGGGGGGAACACTGAAGCTTTCTTT. It translates to CASSYIGGNTEAFF.

This chain links TRBV14 with TRBJ2-7; D is unclear. CDR3 length: 18 amino acids. V was shortened by 2 bases and J by 1 base, with 21 bases between the two germline ends. The germline V gene encodes CDR1 SGHDN and CDR2 FVKESK. The CDR3 region has the DNA TGTGCCAGCAGCCAAAGTTTTCCCCGCAGGTCCGGGTCCTACGAGCAGTACTTC. Amino acids: CASSQSFPRRSGSYEQYF.

The table lists this clonotype with a few counts. The J gene is TRBJ2-1, the V gene TRBV2, with 11 bases fitting TRBD2. This CDR3 spans 18 amino acids. The J segment lost 5 bases and the V segment lost 4 bases, leaving 13 bases of the junction unmatched. Germline V CDR1 and CDR2: SNHLY, FYNNEI. CDR3 DNA: TGTGCCAGCAGTGCAGTAGCGGGGGGGCCGAATTATAACAATGAGCAGTTCTTC. Translating gives CASSAVAGGPNYNNEQFF.

This clonotype has at least ten counts. The rearrangement joins TRBV7-2 to TRBJ1-4; D is unresolved. V shed 1 base and J shed 0 bases, with 6 bases lying between them. Germline V lookup: CDR1 SGHTA, CDR2 FQGNSA. The CDR3 consists of 15 residues. The CDR3 DNA reads as TGTGCCAGCAGCTTAGACGTCGCAACTAATGAAAAACTGTTTTTT. Translation gives CASSLDVATNEKLFF.

The V gene is TRBV4-1, the J gene TRBJ2-7; 10 positions agree with TRBD1. The ends lost 1 base at V and 4 bases at J; junction bases unmatched: 4. The CDR3 covers 15 residues. The V gene's germline CDR1 is MGHRA and CDR2 YSYEKL. Here the CDR3 reads CASSQGSGQGYEQYF. The CDR3 coding sequence is TGCGCCAGCAGCCAAGGATCGGGACAGGGGTACGAGCAGTACTTC.

The chain combines TRBV2 with TRBJ1-2; D gene unclear. This CDR3 contains 12 residues. V shed 2 bases and J shed 4 bases, with 5 bases lying between them. CDR1 and CDR2 from the germline V gene are SNHLY and FYNNEI. CDR3 nucleotide sequence: TGTGCCAGCAGTGAACTCAGCTATGGCTACACCTTC. Its protein is CASSELSYGYTF.

Many counts were recorded for this clonotype. This chain joins TRBV4-1 and TRBJ1-5, with D possibly matching TRBD1 (6 bases). CDR3 length: 15 residues. The germline gives CDR1 MGHRA, CDR2 YSYEKL. Trimming took 1 base from V and 6 from J, leaving 13 bases between them. In DNA form, the CDR3 reads TGCGCCAGCAGCCAAGGTCAACAGGGAGTTCAGCCCCAGCATTTT. This sequence encodes CASSQGQQGVQPQHF.

The genes are TRBV7-8 and TRBJ1-4; no firm D call. From germline, CDR1 is SGHVS and CDR2 FQNEAQ. The CDR3 covers 13 residues. Trimming removed 4 bases from V and 6 bases from J, with 9 bases in between. CDR3 protein: CASSSRRDEKLFF. The DNA of the CDR3 is TGTGCCAGCAGCTCACGCAGAGATGAAAAACTGTTTTTT.

The V and J genes are TRBV6-4 and TRBJ2-3; possibly TRBD1 for D (5 bases). V lost 6 bases and J 0 bases, leaving 13 bases between the germline ends. The CDR3 length is 15 residues. The V gene's germline CDR1 is MRHNA and CDR2 SNTAGT. This CDR3 is CASSLREESTDTQYF. The CDR3 coding sequence is TGTGCCAGCAGCCTCAGGGAAGAGAGCACAGATACGCAGTATTTT.

The chain employs TRBV25-1 and TRBJ2-7; 9 bases align to TRBD1. With V trimmed by 3 bases and J by 4 bases, 22 bases remained unmatched. The CDR3 consists of 20 residues. The germline V gene encodes CDR1 MGHDK and CDR2 SYGVNS. CDR3 DNA sequence: TGTGCCAGCAGTGACGCATTTGTAACCGGGACAGGGATTCAAGATTACGAGCAGTACTTC. Encoded protein: CASSDAFVTGTGIQDYEQYF.

Turning to this clonotype: A junction end diverges from the germline sequence, so it may reflect a read error. The gene calls are TRBV24-1 and TRBJ1-5, with D tentatively TRBD1 (5 bases). Germline CDR1 and CDR2: KGHDR and SFDVKD. The CDR3 runs 13 residues. The CDR3 reads CTTSGGVNQPQHF. The CDR3 nucleotides read TGTACCACCAGTGGGGGAGTCAATCAGCCCCAGCATTTT.

The table lists this clonotype with a few counts. The V call is TRBV7-9, the J call TRBJ1-5; D is perhaps TRBD1 (5 bases). The CDR3 sequence is 15 residues long. Germline CDR1 SEHNR, CDR2 FQNEAQ (reference sequence). With 4 bases removed from V and 1 base from J, the gap between germline ends came to 11 bases. CDR3 coding DNA: TGTGCCAGCAGCTCGAACAGGATCAGCAATCAGCCCCAGCATTTT. The encoded protein is CASSSNRISNQPQHF.

This chain links TRBV20-1 with TRBJ1-5; the D is unclear. CDR1 DFQATT and CDR2 SNEGSKA come from the germline V gene (reference sequence). This CDR3 spans 13 amino acids. Trimming removed 1 base at V and 5 bases at J, with 9 bases between. The chain's CDR3 is CSARGEYDQPQHF. The CDR3 coding sequence is TGCAGTGCTAGAGGGGAGTACGATCAGCCCCAGCATTTT.

The J gene is TRBJ1-2, the V gene TRBV6-2 or TRBV6-3; D may be TRBD1 (6 bases). This CDR3 comprises 18 residues. Trimming shortened V by 0 bases and J by 3 bases, and 20 bases separated the two germline ends. From germline, CDR1 is MNHEY and CDR2 SVGEGT. CDR3 sequence: CASSYSGQITRFYYGYTF. The CDR3 DNA reads TGTGCCAGCAGTTACTCTGGACAGATAACTAGATTCTACTATGGCTACACCTTC.

This clonotype was detected a few times. The chain uses TRBV7-8 and TRBJ2-7, with 7 bases fitting TRBD2. The CDR3 runs 14 residues. Germline V gene sequence: CDR1 SGHVS, CDR2 FQNEAQ. Trimming removed 7 bases from V and 0 bases from J; junction bases left unmatched: 6. CDR3 loop: CASMPGRGSYEQYF. For the CDR3, the DNA is TGTGCCAGCATGCCTGGGAGGGGCTCCTACGAGCAGTACTTC.

The chain is built from TRBV6-6 and TRBJ2-1, with 9 bases aligning to TRBD2. Trimming at V came to 4 bases and at J to 3 bases, leaving 13 bases not matched to a gene. Germline assignment: CDR1 MNHNY and CDR2 SVGAGI (reference sequence). The CDR3 runs to 18 residues. CDR3 protein: CASSWGGGASENYNEQFF. The CDR3 DNA is TGTGCCAGCAGTTGGGGCGGGGGGGCTTCAGAGAACTACAATGAGCAGTTCTTC.

The chain joins TRBV6-2 or TRBV6-3 to TRBJ2-6; TRBD1 aligns across 8 bases. J lost 0 bases, V lost 4 bases, and 5 bases had no gene match. This CDR3 is built from 17 residues. Germline V gene data show CDR1 as MNHEY and CDR2 as SVGEGT. The CDR3 here is CASSSQGALSGANVLTF. In DNA form, the CDR3 reads TGTGCCAGCAGTTCGCAGGGGGCCCTCTCTGGGGCCAACGTCCTGACTTTC.

In its sample, this clonotype was seen a few times. The rearrangement links TRBV10-3 to TRBJ2-3, with 7 bases aligning to TRBD1. V shed 6 bases, J shed 4 bases, and the junction held 4 bases outside the gene matches. Germline V lookup: CDR1 ENHRY, CDR2 SYGVKD. The CDR3 is 13 amino acids. The CDR3 loop is CAISDRVPDTQYF. The DNA of the CDR3 is TGTGCCATCAGCGACAGGGTCCCAGATACGCAGTATTTT.

The rearrangement links TRBV6-2 or TRBV6-3 to TRBJ1-6; D remains ambiguous. V was pared by 6 bases and J by 9 bases, with 12 bases between. The germline gives CDR1 MNHEY, CDR2 SVGEGT. The CDR3 has 13 residues. The CDR3 nucleotides read TGTGCCAGCAGCCCTCAACGGCGTTCACCCCTCCACTTT. It yields the protein CASSPQRRSPLHF.

This clonotype was detected only a few times. V gene TRBV29-1 combines with J gene TRBJ2-7, with D tentatively TRBD1 (6 bases). The CDR3 consists of 14 residues. With 6 bases removed from V and 0 bases from J, the gap between germline ends came to 15 bases. From germline, CDR1 is SQVTM and CDR2 ANQGSEA. CDR3 protein: CSVGEQGSSYEQYF. CDR3 nucleotide sequence: TGCAGCGTGGGCGAACAGGGAAGCTCCTACGAGCAGTACTTC.

This clonotype occurred many times. The chain links TRBV7-8 to TRBJ1-5; TRBD1 might be the D (5 bases). This CDR3 is built from 15 residues. Germline CDR1 reads SGHVS; CDR2 reads FQNEAQ. Trimming cost V 1 base and J 5 bases, with 12 bases left between them. In DNA, the CDR3 is TGTGCCAGCAGCTTAGACGGGCAGGGTGATCAGCCCCAGCATTTT. This sequence encodes CASSLDGQGDQPQHF. Full variable domain (rest looked up from reference TRBV7-8 and TRBJ1-5): GAGVSQSPRYKVAKRGQDVALRCDPISGHVSLFWYQQALGQGPEFLTYFQNEAQLDKSGLPSDRFFAERPEGSVSTLKIQRTQQEDSAVYLCASSLDGQGDQPQHFGDGTRLSIL.

V usage is TRBV6-2 or TRBV6-3 and J usage is TRBJ2-2, with D possibly matching TRBD1 (6 bases). This CDR3 contains 18 residues. Germline CDR1 and CDR2: MNHEY and SVGEGT. With 6 bases removed from V and 1 base from J, the gap between germline ends came to 21 bases. CDR3 region: CASRTPRTVRGNTGELFF. CDR3 coding DNA: TGTGCCAGCAGGACCCCTAGGACAGTCAGGGGGAACACCGGGGAGCTGTTTTTT.